These 6 T cell receptor beta chains came from one sample sequenced in a study of T cell responses to AZD1222 COVID-19 vaccine. This table comes from immunoSEQ multiplex PCR, and its TCRdb copy is limited to in-frame clones, with some not included. The sample records approximately 100,000 clones, 85% being singletons. The material was peripheral blood, obtained 28 days after the second AZD1222 dose. The receptors stem from an adult who received the AZD1222 COVID-19 vaccine.

The chain recombines TRBV5-1 with TRBJ2-5; D remains ambiguous. CDR3 length equals 13 residues. CDR1 and CDR2 from the germline V gene are SGHRS and YFSETQ. V was shortened by 0 bases and J by 7 bases, with 10 bases between the two germline ends. The CDR3 region has the DNA TGCGCCAGCAGCTTGGGGCAGAAGGGGACCCAGTACTTC. Translated, it gives CASSLGQKGTQYF.

The chain has TRBV11-2 and TRBJ1-1; 7 nucleotides align to TRBD1. V lost 0 bases and J lost 11; bases outside the gene matches: 12. The CDR3 runs to 15 residues. Germline V lookup: CDR1 SGHAT, CDR2 FQNNGV. The CDR3 DNA reads as TGTGCCAGCAGCTTAGAGGCGTGGGAGGGGGCGTCGGCTTTCTTT. Protein: CASSLEAWEGASAFF.

The DNA of the CDR3 is TGTGCCACCAGTCCCTCTCGGACTAGCTTCACAGATACGCAGTATTTT. Translating it yields CATSPSRTSFTDTQYF. The chain joins TRBV24-1 to TRBJ2-3, with 8 positions matching TRBD2. The V gene's germline CDR1 is KGHDR and CDR2 SFDVKD. The CDR3 contains 16 residues. Trimming at V came to 6 bases and at J to 2 bases, leaving 9 bases not matched to a gene.

The V and J genes are TRBV11-2 and TRBJ2-7; TRBD2 matches at 9 bases. Germline CDR1 and CDR2: SGHAT and FQNNGV. The V segment lost 1 base and the J segment 3 bases; nucleotides outside the gene matches: 4. The CDR3 contains 15 residues. CDR3 coding DNA: TGTGCCAGCAGCTTAGGGGCTAGCGGGAACTACGAGCAGTACTTC. Amino acids: CASSLGASGNYEQYF.

The J gene is TRBJ2-7, the V gene TRBV23-1, with D tentatively TRBD1 or TRBD2 (5 bases each). TRBV23-1 is labeled an ORF, and its function is uncertain. V shed 7 bases and J shed 4 bases, with 23 bases lying between them. This CDR3 is built from 16 residues. CDR3 coding DNA: TGCGCCAGCACCCACCTCCCGGGACGGGGCACTTACGAGCAGTACTTC. Translated: CASTHLPGRGTYEQYF.

The V gene is TRBV7-2, the J gene TRBJ2-4; D may be TRBD1 or TRBD2 (5 bases each). V was cut by 5 bases and J by 6 bases, with 17 bases left in between. The CDR3 has 15 residues. CDR1 is SGHTA and CDR2 is FQGNSA in the germline V gene. The CDR3 nucleotides read TGTGCCAGCAGCCAGAACCCCCGAGGGACAAACATTCAGTACTTC. It yields the protein CASSQNPRGTNIQYF.